The subject of this entry is one T cell receptor (beta chain). Antigen specificity is unknown. This sample was taken from a study of T cells after yellow fever vaccination. Overall study findings and caveats: Relatively few clonotypes were ones that appeared in both CD4 and CD8 compartments. The secondary response was weaker, and its peak arrived faster, on day 5 versus 15.

TCRdb re-called the 5' RACE reads through MiXCR, storing one row per CDR3 protein. The sample carries more than 450,000 distinct CDR3 sequences, 21% recorded once. The CDR3 is made up of 12 amino acids. The germline gives CDR1 SGHRS, CDR2 YFSETQ. V was shortened by 2 bases and J by 11 bases, with 11 bases between the two germline ends. This receptor was taken from a man aged 18-30 years who received the YFV17D yellow fever vaccine. The sequenced sample was PBMCs, obtained approximately 20 days after the first yellow fever vaccination. The chain couples TRBV5-1 to TRBJ2-1; D is unclear. CDR3 nucleotides: TGCGCCAGCAGCTTTGGGGTCAGTAAGCAGTTCTTC. Protein product: CASSFGVSKQFF.